The 18 T cell receptor beta chains in this list originate from one sample, sequenced in a study of shared clonotypes between healthy human individuals. The naive CD8 fraction comprised CD45RO-negative cells positively selected for CCR7 and excluded terminally differentiated effector memory CD45RA+ cells. Assay used: immunoSEQ multiplex PCR; TCRdb lists only in-frame clones, some missing. The repertoire holds about 2 million clones, approximately 94% seen once, with 0.95% to 1.5% in the top ten. The sequenced sample was naive CD8+ T cells sorted from blood. Every receptor here comes from a man between 18 and 35 years old in good health.

As for this clone: This CDR3 is also generated by other DNA sequences in the sample. V is TRBV9 and J is TRBJ2-2, with unresolved D. V dropped 0 bases and J dropped 5 bases, with 5 bases sitting between them. From germline, CDR1 is SGDLS and CDR2 YYNGEE. The CDR3 has 13 residues. The CDR3 region has the DNA TGTGCCAGCAGCGTAGTCGTTACCGGGGAGCTGTTTTTT. Protein: CASSVVVTGELFF.

The chain carries TRBV7-8 and TRBJ2-4; 12 nucleotides agree with TRBD2. Per germline, CDR1 SGHVS and CDR2 FQNEAQ. The CDR3 has 19 amino acids. V was pared by 4 bases and J by 5 bases, with 15 bases of the junction left unmatched. CDR3 sequence: CASSWRLAGAPSGENIQYF. The DNA for the CDR3 is TGTGCCAGCAGCTGGAGACTAGCGGGGGCCCCAAGTGGGGAAAACATTCAGTACTTC.

This clone showed up just once. The same CDR3 is also encoded by other DNA sequences in this sample. The CDR3: CASSLAGGRYEQYF. CDR3 in DNA: TGTGCCAGCAGTTTAGCGGGGGGCAGATACGAGCAGTACTTC. The rearrangement links TRBV27 to TRBJ2-7; 8 nucleotides line up with TRBD2. J lost 4 bases, V lost 2 bases, and 4 bases had no gene match. Germline V gene sequence: CDR1 MNHEY, CDR2 SMNVEV (reference sequence). This CDR3 spans 14 amino acids.

Note on this clone: At the DNA level, this CDR3 is encoded by other sequences in the same sample as well. The chain couples TRBV4-3 to TRBJ2-3; 10 positions agree with TRBD2. The germline V gene has CDR1 LGHNA and CDR2 YSLEER. The CDR3 runs to 15 residues. V shed 2 bases and J 1 base; nucleotides not matched to a gene: 0. In DNA form, the CDR3 reads TGCGCCAGCAGCCAACTAGCGGGAGGCACAGATACGCAGTATTTT. Encoded protein: CASSQLAGGTDTQYF.

The V gene is TRBV19, the J gene TRBJ2-7, with D perhaps assigned TRBD1 or TRBD2 (5 bases each). Germline CDR1 LNHDA, CDR2 SQIVND (reference sequence). The CDR3 has 15 amino acids. Trimming cost V 3 bases and J 6 bases, with 18 bases left between them. The CDR3 DNA follows: TGTGCCAGTAGTATTGGGGGATCCCTTTGGGGCGAGCAGTACTTC. It is translated as CASSIGGSLWGEQYF. Drawing the rest from reference TRBV19 and TRBJ2-7, the complete variable domain is DGGITQSPKYLFRKEGQNVTLSCEQNLNHDAMYWYRQDPGQGLRLIYYSQIVNDFQKGDIAEGYSVSREKKESFPLTVTSAQKNPTAFYLCASSIGGSLWGEQYFGPGTRLTVT.

This clone was counted a single time. An end of the junction differs from the germline gene, which may be a read error. The V and J genes are TRBV7-3 and TRBJ2-5; TRBD2 is a possible D gene (6 bases). The germline CDR1 and CDR2 sequences are SGHTA and FQGTGA. The CDR3 runs 14 residues. The CDR3 protein is CASSLAGSQETQYF. The CDR3 region has the DNA TGTGCCAGCAGCTTAGCGGGGTCCCAAGAGACCCAATACTTC.

This chain connects TRBV30 to TRBJ2-7, with TRBD2 matching over 11 bases. The CDR3 sequence is 17 residues long. Looked up from germline, CDR1 is GTSNPN and CDR2 is SVGIG (reference sequence). The V segment lost 0 bases and the J segment 5 bases; nucleotides outside the gene matches: 12. The CDR3 is CAWSVFLSTSGTHEQYF. The CDR3 nucleotides are TGTGCCTGGAGTGTATTTTTATCGACTAGCGGGACCCACGAGCAGTACTTC.

This clone was seen at least ten times. The CDR3 DNA reads as TGTGCCTGGAGTCTGGGCCCAAACTACAATGAGCAGTTCTTC. This sequence encodes CAWSLGPNYNEQFF. The J gene is TRBJ2-1, the V gene TRBV30; D unresolved. The CDR3 extends over 14 amino acids. Germline V gene data show CDR1 as GTSNPN and CDR2 as SVGIG (reference sequence). The ends were cut back, 2 bases at V and 3 bases at J, with 11 bases in the middle.

V usage is TRBV9 and J usage is TRBJ2-7; 12 bases line up with TRBD2. There are 16 residues in the CDR3. Per germline, CDR1 SGDLS and CDR2 YYNGEE. Trimming cost V 4 bases and J 0 bases; bases outside gene matches: 5. Here the CDR3 DNA reads TGTGCCAGCAGCCTAGGACTAGCGGGGTTCTCCTACGAGCAGTACTTC. Amino acids: CASSLGLAGFSYEQYF. The full variable domain, its missing parts supplied by reference TRBV9 and TRBJ2-7, is DSGVTQTPKHLITATGQRVTLRCSPRSGDLSVYWYQQSLDQGLQFLIQYYNGEERAKGNILERFSAQQFPDLHSELNLSSLELGDSALYFCASSLGLAGFSYEQYFGPGTRLTVT.

The chain recombines TRBV4-1 with TRBJ1-5, with 7 nucleotides matching TRBD1. V shed 3 bases and J 3 bases; nucleotides not matched to a gene: 5. Germline assignment: CDR1 MGHRA and CDR2 YSYEKL. The CDR3 totals 15 residues. This CDR3 is CASSQRDSLNQPQHF. CDR3 sequence (DNA): TGCGCCAGCAGCCAGAGGGACAGTCTCAATCAGCCCCAGCATTTT.

This rearrangement joins TRBV5-1 to TRBJ2-6, with 9 positions matching TRBD1. The CDR3 has 21 amino acids. Germline lookup yields CDR1 SGHRS and CDR2 YFSETQ. V was clipped by 0 bases and J by 4 bases; unmatched bases: 17. The CDR3 sequence: CASSLDRGPPDRGSGANVLTF. The CDR3 DNA is TGCGCCAGCAGCTTGGACCGCGGACCCCCGGACAGGGGAAGCGGGGCCAACGTCCTGACTTTC.

The J gene is TRBJ2-5, the V gene TRBV2, with TRBD2 matching 11 bases. Trimming at V came to 4 bases and at J to 2 bases, leaving 3 bases not matched to a gene. CDR3 length: 15 residues. Germline CDR1 is SNHLY and CDR2 is FYNNEI. This CDR3 reads CASSGLAGKQETQYF. CDR3 DNA: TGTGCCAGCAGTGGACTAGCGGGGAAACAAGAGACCCAGTACTTC.

V usage is TRBV15 and J usage is TRBJ2-7, with D unresolved. V lost 3 bases and J 2 bases, leaving 11 bases between the germline ends. The CDR3 has 14 residues. Germline CDR1 LNHNV, CDR2 YYDKDF (reference sequence). The CDR3: CATSSYPEAYEQYF. DNA of the CDR3: TGTGCCACCAGCAGTTATCCCGAAGCCTACGAGCAGTACTTC.

The rearrangement uses TRBV11-3 and TRBJ1-2; D is unresolved. In germline, CDR1 is SGHNT, CDR2 YENEEA. The CDR3 runs to 14 residues. Trimming pared 5 bases from V and 2 bases from J, leaving 12 bases between. The CDR3 coding sequence is TGTGCCAGCAGCCCCAGAGGAGGAAACTATGGCTACACCTTC. This sequence encodes CASSPRGGNYGYTF.

The V call is TRBV11-2, the J call TRBJ2-7, with 7 bases identical to TRBD2. CDR3 length equals 14 residues. The germline V gene has CDR1 SGHAT and CDR2 FQNNGV. Trimming took 5 bases from V and 5 from J; bases not matched to a gene: 9. The CDR3 nucleotides are TGTGCCAGCAGCCTGGGACTACTCTTGGACGAGCAGTACTTC. Protein sequence: CASSLGLLLDEQYF.

V is TRBV25-1 and J is TRBJ1-1, with D possibly TRBD1 on 5 matching bases. CDR1 is MGHDK, CDR2 SYGVNS, per germline. V dropped 4 bases and J dropped 4 bases, with 10 bases sitting between them. There are 13 residues in the CDR3. CDR3 coding DNA: TGTGCCAGCAGTGTGAAGGGGTTCACTGAAGCTTTCTTT. Protein product: CASSVKGFTEAFF.

The chain links TRBV7-9 to TRBJ1-5, with TRBD1 matching 7 bases. The CDR3 spans 14 residues. V gave up 5 bases and J gave up 3 bases; unmatched junction bases: 4. Germline V gives CDR1 SEHNR, CDR2 FQNEAQ (reference sequence). The CDR3 DNA follows: TGTGCCAGCAGCCTGACAGGGTACAATCAGCCCCAGCATTTT. This gives the protein CASSLTGYNQPQHF.

The chain combines TRBV2 with TRBJ1-5, with 8 positions matching TRBD1. Germline values: CDR1 SNHLY, CDR2 FYNNEI. The CDR3 extends over 17 amino acids. V lost 0 bases and J lost 5; bases outside the gene matches: 9. The CDR3 region has the DNA TGTGCCAGCAGTGAAGCCTTCCTACAGGGGGTCGATCAGCCCCAGCATTTT. This encodes CASSEAFLQGVDQPQHF. The full variable domain, its missing parts supplied by reference TRBV2 and TRBJ1-5, is EPEVTQTPSHQVTQMGQEVILRCVPISNHLYFYWYRQILGQKVEFLVSFYNNEISEKSEIFDDQFSVERPDGSNFTLKIRSTKLEDSAMYFCASSEAFLQGVDQPQHFGDGTRLSIL.